In this sample, the clone carrying this TCR beta chain turned up once. The data are from a study of blood T cell repertoires in COVID-19. Looking at the study overall: Donors in the United States, Italy and Spain gave samples during acute or convalescent COVID-19.

TCRdb's table, derived via immunoSEQ multiplex PCR, lists solely in-frame clones and lacks some. The sample yields 250,000 to 350,000 clones, around four fifths seen once. This sequence was found in a woman aged 50 to 60 with active or convalescent COVID-19. Specimen: peripheral blood.

The CDR3 DNA sequence: TGTGCCAGCTCACCCCTGACTAAATCCTACCACGAGCAGTACTTC. It is translated as CASSPLTKSYHEQYF. The chain has TRBV18 and TRBJ2-7; tentatively, D is TRBD2 (5 bases). The ends were cut back, 3 bases at V and 5 bases at J, with 17 bases in the middle. CDR3 length equals 15 residues. Germline V CDR1 and CDR2: KGHSH, LQKENI.